A single sample is the source of the 2 T cell receptor beta chains below, sequenced in a study of blood T cell repertoires in COVID-19. Data came from immunoSEQ multiplex PCR; TCRdb stores just in-frame clones and leaves some out. The data contain some 50,000 clones, 75% to 80% of them singletons. Source material: peripheral blood. Receptor source: a human donor with active or convalescent COVID-19. The donor label of this sample is uncertain.

In DNA, the CDR3 is TGCGCCAGCAGTGAAGGCAGGGGATCCTACGAGCAGTACTTC. Protein sequence: CASSEGRGSYEQYF. The J gene is TRBJ2-7, the V gene TRBV10-1; maybe TRBD1 (6 bases). Germline V gene lookup returns CDR1 WNHNN and CDR2 SYGVQD (reference sequence). V was pared by 3 bases and J by 1 base, with 10 bases between. This CDR3 has 14 residues.

The rearrangement joins TRBV7-8 to TRBJ1-1; maybe TRBD1 (5 bases). V was shortened by 2 bases and J by 2 bases, with 12 bases between the two germline ends. Germline values: CDR1 SGHVS, CDR2 FQNEAQ. The CDR3 length is 15 residues. The CDR3 here is CASSLTGQINTEAFF. The CDR3 coding sequence is TGTGCCAGCAGCTTAACAGGACAAATAAACACTGAAGCTTTCTTT.